This is a list of T cell receptor beta chains from one sample in a study of blood T cell repertoires in COVID-19. Some clones are missing from TCRdb's copy, which holds only in-frame ones; the method was immunoSEQ multiplex PCR. The data hold around 72,000 clones, with less than 85% observed a single time. Source material: peripheral blood. The receptors originated from a woman older than 75 with acute or convalescent COVID-19. The CDR3 runs from the conserved cysteine through the conserved F or W. A D gene is named only where the DNA matches it firmly. A row's size may be missing; if present it is once, few, many or a size class.

size: -
V: TRBV1
J: TRBJ2-7
D: -
CDR3: CTSSQDLTEREQYF
DNA: TGCACCAGCAGCCAAGATCTTACGGAGCGCGAGCAGTACTTC

size: once
V: TRBV5-1
J: TRBJ1-2
D: -
CDR3: CASSLIGTPNYGYTF
DNA: TGCGCCAGCAGCTTGATAGGGACACCCAACTATGGCTACACCTTC

size: -
V: TRBV5-1
J: TRBJ2-5
D: -
CDR3: CASSFSGQETQYF
DNA: TGCGCCAGCAGCTTTAGCGGCCAAGAGACCCAGTACTTC

size: -
V: TRBV5-4
J: TRBJ2-3
D: TRBD2
CDR3: CASRPSGGSSSTDTQYF
DNA: TGTGCCAGCAGGCCTAGCGGGGGGTCCTCTAGCACAGATACGCAGTATTTT

size: -
V: TRBV5-4
J: TRBJ2-3
D: TRBD2
CDR3: CASSQRLADRDTQYF
DNA: TGTGCCAGCAGCCAGAGACTAGCAGATCGAGATACGCAGTATTTT

size: -
V: TRBV4-1
J: TRBJ1-4
D: TRBD1
CDR3: CASSPTRLDRGWEANEKLFF
DNA: TGCGCCAGCAGCCCAACTCGCCTGGACAGGGGATGGGAGGCTAATGAAAAACTGTTTTTT

size: -
V: TRBV9
J: TRBJ2-1
D: TRBD1
CDR3: CASSVEGTGRHEQFF
DNA: TGTGCCAGCAGCGTAGAAGGGACAGGGAGGCATGAGCAGTTCTTC

size: -
V: TRBV28
J: TRBJ2-4
D: -
CDR3: CASRSIRNLAKNIQYF
DNA: TGTGCCAGCAGATCCATCAGGAATTTAGCCAAAAACATTCAGTACTTC

size: -
V: TRBV4-1
J: TRBJ2-1
D: TRBD2
CDR3: CASSLGLAFNEQFF
DNA: TGCGCCAGCAGTTTGGGACTAGCGTTCAATGAGCAGTTCTTC

size: -
V: TRBV7-6
J: TRBJ1-2
D: -
CDR3: CASSLEQTYGYTF
DNA: TGTGCCAGCAGCTTAGAACAGACCTATGGCTACACCTTC

size: -
V: TRBV20-1
J: TRBJ1-2
D: -
CDR3: CSARSGGGYTF
DNA: TGCAGTGCTAGGTCCGGAGGAGGCTACACCTTC

size: -
V: TRBV10-3
J: TRBJ1-1
D: TRBD1
CDR3: CAISGDSTEAFF
DNA: TGTGCCATCAGTGGGGACAGCACTGAAGCTTTCTTT

size: -
V: TRBV18
J: TRBJ1-1
D: -
CDR3: CASSSRPGDTEAFF
DNA: TGTGCCAGCTCATCCCGCCCGGGGGACACTGAAGCTTTCTTT

size: -
V: TRBV2
J: TRBJ1-2
D: -
CDR3: CASSLQGKMGGYTF
DNA: TGTGCCAGCAGCCTCCAGGGGAAAATGGGTGGCTACACCTTC

size: -
V: TRBV4-2
J: TRBJ1-2
D: -
CDR3: CASSQSGTTPYGYTF
DNA: TGTGCCAGCAGCCAATCCGGGACTACACCCTATGGCTACACCTTC

size: -
V: TRBV10-3
J: TRBJ1-3
D: -
CDR3: CAISEAGGNTIYF
DNA: TGTGCCATCAGTGAGGCCGGCGGGAACACCATATATTTT

size: -
V: TRBV24-1
J: TRBJ2-1
D: -
CDR3: CATSESGNTENNEQFF
DNA: TGTGCCACCAGTGAATCCGGGAATACGGAAAACAATGAGCAGTTCTTC

size: once
V: TRBV18
J: TRBJ1-2
D: -
CDR3: CASSPEGRGYTF
DNA: TGTGCCAGCTCACCCGAGGGTAGGGGCTACACCTTC

size: -
V: TRBV5-1
J: TRBJ2-5
D: -
CDR3: CASSIGAGGETQYF
DNA: TGCGCCAGCAGTATTGGCGCAGGAGGGGAGACCCAGTACTTC

size: -
V: TRBV5-1
J: TRBJ2-1
D: -
CDR3: CASYGYGSSYNEQFF
DNA: TGCGCCAGCTATGGATATGGGAGCTCCTACAATGAGCAGTTCTTC

size: -
V: TRBV2
J: TRBJ1-1
D: TRBD1
CDR3: CASSVDRGVRGTEAFF
DNA: TGTGCCAGCAGTGTGGACAGGGGAGTAAGAGGGACTGAAGCTTTCTTT

size: -
V: TRBV5-1
J: TRBJ1-4
D: -
CDR3: CASTPGGSTNEKLFF
DNA: TGCGCCAGCACCCCGGGGGGATCAACTAATGAAAAACTGTTTTTT

size: medium-sized
V: TRBV18
J: TRBJ2-5
D: -
CDR3: CASSPQGHRETQYF
DNA: TGTGCCAGCTCACCCCAGGGACATCGGGAGACCCAGTACTTC

size: -
V: TRBV10-3
J: TRBJ2-7
D: TRBD2
CDR3: CAISRTSESYEQYF
DNA: TGTGCCATCAGTCGGACTAGCGAATCCTACGAGCAGTACTTC

size: -
V: TRBV5-8
J: TRBJ2-7
D: TRBD2
CDR3: CASSTRGLAGVAYEQYF
DNA: TGTGCCAGCAGCACGCGGGGACTAGCGGGGGTTGCCTACGAGCAGTACTTC

size: -
V: TRBV27
J: TRBJ1-5
D: -
CDR3: CASSLEVGGGPQHF
DNA: TGTGCCAGCAGTCTGGAGGTGGGCGGGGGGCCCCAGCATTTT

size: -
V: TRBV2
J: TRBJ2-2
D: -
CDR3: CASTDRLNTGELFF
DNA: TGTGCCAGCACTGACAGGTTGAACACCGGGGAGCTGTTTTTT

size: -
V: TRBV19
J: TRBJ2-2
D: TRBD1
CDR3: CASIPGTGRAGELFF
DNA: TGTGCCAGTATCCCGGGGACAGGGAGGGCCGGGGAGCTGTTTTTT

size: few
V: TRBV9
J: TRBJ1-6
D: -
CDR3: CASSVFGSPLHF
DNA: TGTGCCAGCAGCGTATTCGGGTCACCCCTCCACTTT

size: -
V: TRBV24-1
J: TRBJ2-3
D: TRBD2
CDR3: CATSGTTSGTDTQYF
DNA: TGTGCCACCAGTGGAACGACTAGCGGGACAGATACGCAGTATTTT

size: -
V: TRBV6-5
J: TRBJ2-2
D: -
CDR3: CASRRGYPTGELFF
DNA: TGTGCCAGCAGACGGGGATACCCCACCGGGGAGCTGTTTTTT

size: -
V: TRBV24-1
J: TRBJ1-4
D: TRBD1
CDR3: CATVRDRDSTNEKLFF
DNA: TGTGCCACGGTCCGGGACAGGGATTCAACTAATGAAAAACTGTTTTTT

size: -
V: TRBV14
J: TRBJ2-1
D: TRBD2
CDR3: CASSPSGGSGNEQFF
DNA: TGTGCCAGCAGCCCATCGGGGGGGTCGGGCAATGAGCAGTTCTTC

size: few
V: TRBV7-2
J: TRBJ2-2
D: TRBD1
CDR3: CASSRITGAGELFF
DNA: TGTGCCAGCAGCAGAATCACAGGGGCCGGGGAGCTGTTTTTT

size: -
V: TRBV29-1
J: TRBJ1-3
D: -
CDR3: CSADRDNSGNTIYF
DNA: TGCAGCGCGGACCGGGACAACTCTGGAAACACCATATATTTT

size: -
V: TRBV2
J: TRBJ1-6
D: TRBD1
CDR3: CASRGTAQGGSPLHF
DNA: TGTGCCAGCAGGGGAACTGCCCAGGGGGGTTCACCCCTCCACTTT

size: -
V: TRBV7-3
J: TRBJ2-1
D: TRBD2
CDR3: CASSPRLAGWDEQFF
DNA: TGTGCCAGCAGCCCCAGACTAGCGGGGTGGGATGAGCAGTTCTTC

size: once
V: TRBV3-1/TRBV3-2
J: TRBJ2-7
D: -
CDR3: CASSQPPGEQYF
DNA: TGTGCCAGCAGCCAACCTCCCGGCGAGCAGTACTTC

size: many
V: TRBV5-1
J: TRBJ1-1
D: -
CDR3: CASTSSGTNTEAFF
DNA: TGCGCCAGCACCTCTTCCGGGACAAACACTGAAGCTTTCTTT

size: -
V: TRBV5-1
J: TRBJ2-1
D: TRBD2
CDR3: CASSQPGTSGKSYNGQFF
DNA: TGCGCCAGCAGCCAACCCGGGACTAGCGGGAAATCCTACAATGGGCAGTTCTTC

size: -
V: TRBV10-3
J: TRBJ1-3
D: -
CDR3: CAMARFQLESSSGNTIYF
DNA: TGTGCCATGGCGCGGTTTCAGCTCGAATCCTCCTCTGGAAACACCATATATTTT

size: -
V: TRBV7-2
J: TRBJ1-3
D: TRBD1
CDR3: CASSSVTGGGNTIYF
DNA: TGTGCCAGCAGCTCAGTGACAGGGGGAGGAAACACCATATATTTT

size: few
V: TRBV5-1
J: TRBJ1-3
D: TRBD1
CDR3: CASSLAEDRLISGNTIYF
DNA: TGCGCCAGCAGCTTGGCCGAGGACAGGCTCATCTCTGGAAACACCATATATTTT

size: -
V: TRBV7-8
J: TRBJ1-4
D: TRBD1
CDR3: CASSQDRGTNEKLFF
DNA: TGTGCCAGCAGCCAGGACAGGGGAACTAATGAAAAACTGTTTTTT

size: -
V: TRBV3-1/TRBV3-2
J: TRBJ2-7
D: -
CDR3: CASSQVWARTYEQYF
DNA: TGTGCCAGCAGCCAAGTTTGGGCGAGGACTTACGAGCAGTACTTC

size: -
V: TRBV5-1
J: TRBJ2-5
D: TRBD2
CDR3: CASSFLAGVSGETQYF
DNA: TGCGCCAGCAGCTTTCTAGCGGGAGTGTCGGGGGAGACCCAGTACTTC

size: once
V: TRBV11-2
J: TRBJ2-1
D: -
CDR3: CASSQTDSEQFF
DNA: TGTGCCAGCAGCCAGACGGACTCTGAGCAGTTCTTC

size: -
V: TRBV20-1
J: TRBJ1-2
D: -
CDR3: CSDNGYTF
DNA: TGCAGTGATAATGGCTACACCTTC

size: -
V: TRBV6-5
J: TRBJ1-1
D: -
CDR3: CASSSAGVDTEAFF
DNA: TGTGCCAGCAGTTCAGCGGGGGTCGACACTGAAGCTTTCTTT

size: -
V: TRBV12-5
J: TRBJ1-6
D: -
CDR3: CASGLNHSPSPLHF
DNA: TGTGCTAGTGGTTTGAATCACAGCCCTTCACCCCTCCACTTT

size: -
V: TRBV19
J: TRBJ1-2
D: -
CDR3: CASSRGPYSGYTF
DNA: TGTGCCAGTAGTAGGGGCCCTTACTCGGGCTACACCTTC

size: -
V: TRBV12-5
J: TRBJ1-6
D: -
CDR3: CASASLQMNSPLHF
DNA: TGTGCTAGTGCCTCCTTGCAGATGAATTCACCCCTCCACTTT

size: -
V: TRBV24-1
J: TRBJ1-1
D: -
CDR3: CATSDPDTEAFF
DNA: TGTGCCACCAGTGACCCCGACACTGAAGCTTTCTTT

size: -
V: TRBV18
J: TRBJ2-5
D: TRBD1
CDR3: CASSISQQGARETQYF
DNA: TGTGCCAGCTCAATAAGCCAACAGGGGGCAAGGGAGACCCAGTACTTC